Shown below are 22 T cell receptor beta chains from a single sample sequenced in a study of OX40 agonist ivuxolimab in advanced cancers. Libraries were built with the immunoSEQ multiplex PCR assay. In its TCRdb copy, this immuneACCESS table keeps in-frame sequences only and misses some clones. Where compared with another copy, unresolved V genes explain less than half of these, and the others have no known cause. This sample is represented by approximately 73,000 clones; around nine tenths of them were singletons. Of the sample, 10% to 15% is held by the ten largest clones. The sequences come from CD4+ or CD8+ T cells sorted from blood, collected in a trial of the OX40 agonist ivuxolimab. The receptor set was obtained from an adult with an advanced solid tumor such as melanoma, head and neck, liver or kidney cancer.

The V gene is TRBV7-9, the J gene TRBJ1-1; D gene unclear. This CDR3 has 16 amino acids. V shed 0 bases and J shed 0 bases, with 11 bases lying between them. Looked up from germline, CDR1 is SEHNR and CDR2 is FQNEAQ (reference sequence). The CDR3 bases are TGTGCCAGCAGCTTAGCGCTTTCGGGGATGAACACTGAAGCTTTCTTT. Its protein product is CASSLALSGMNTEAFF. Full variable domain (missing parts from reference TRBV7-9 and TRBJ1-1): DTGVSQNPRHKITKRGQNVTFRCDPISEHNRLYWYRQTLGQGPEFLTYFQNEAQLEKSRLLSDRFSAERPKGSFSTLEIQRTEQGDSAMYLCASSLALSGMNTEAFFGQGTRLTVV.

This chain links TRBV5-6 with TRBJ2-1, with unresolved D. Germline CDR1 and CDR2: SGHDT and YYEEEE. V was clipped by 0 bases and J by 9 bases, with 4 bases between them. The CDR3 spans 11 residues. The CDR3 is CASSLVREQFF. CDR3 bases: TGTGCCAGCAGCTTGGTTCGTGAGCAGTTCTTC.

The genes are TRBV5-6 and TRBJ2-6; D might be TRBD2 (5 bases). Trimming stripped 5 bases from V and 2 bases from J, with 8 bases between. The germline V gene encodes CDR1 SGHDT and CDR2 YYEEEE. The CDR3 is 14 residues long. The DNA of the CDR3 is TGTGCCAGCAGGGACTCCCCTGGGGCCAACGTCCTGACTTTC. Its translation is CASRDSPGANVLTF.

The V and J genes are TRBV5-6 and TRBJ1-6; 7 nucleotides agree with TRBD1. In germline, CDR1 is SGHDT, CDR2 YYEEEE. V trimming: 6 bases; J trimming: 13 bases; junction bases outside the gene matches: 16. The CDR3 totals 15 residues. The CDR3 sequence: CASTRLDRDYLPLHF. The CDR3 DNA is TGTGCCAGCACACGATTAGACAGGGATTATCTGCCCCTCCACTTT. The full variable domain, its missing parts supplied by reference TRBV5-6 and TRBJ1-6, is DAGVTQSPTHLIKTRGQQVTLRCSPKSGHDTVSWYQQALGQGPQFIFQYYEEEERQRGNFPDRFSGHQFPNYSSELNVNALLLGDSALYLCASTRLDRDYLPLHFGNGTRLTVT.

This clone was seen a single time. The chain recombines TRBV11-2 with TRBJ2-1; 10 nucleotides agree with TRBD2. The germline CDR1 and CDR2 sequences are SGHAT and FQNNGV. This CDR3 region has 16 residues. The V gene end was trimmed by 4 bases and the J gene end by 10 bases; junction bases not matched to a gene: 13. CDR3 DNA: TGTGCCAGCAGCTGGGGTCTAGCGGGAGCAGGTGGAGAGCAGTTCTTC. Protein: CASSWGLAGAGGEQFF.

The CDR3 region has the DNA TGCAGCGTTGATGGAACGACTAGCGGGATGGGAGAGACCCAGTACTTC. Its translation: CSVDGTTSGMGETQYF. The J gene is TRBJ2-5, the V gene TRBV29-1; 11 nucleotides line up with TRBD2. Germline CDR1 is SQVTM and CDR2 is ANQGSEA. The J segment lost 4 bases and the V segment lost 3 bases, leaving 10 bases of the junction unmatched. The CDR3 contains 16 residues.

This chain joins TRBV2 and TRBJ2-7; a possible D gene is TRBD1 (5 bases). Germline V CDR1 and CDR2: SNHLY, FYNNEI. The CDR3 covers 12 residues. The V and J ends lost 11 bases and 6 bases respectively, with 17 bases between them. CDR3 sequence: CASGDSPLEQYF. The DNA of the CDR3 is TGTGCCTCCGGAGACAGTCCCCTCGAGCAGTACTTC. The complete variable domain, with remaining parts taken from reference TRBV2 and TRBJ2-7, reads EPEVTQTPSHQVTQMGQEVILRCVPISNHLYFYWYRQILGQKVEFLVSFYNNEISEKSEIFDDQFSVERPDGSNFTLKIRSTKLEDSAMYFCASGDSPLEQYFGPGTRLTVT.

The chain recombines TRBV28 with TRBJ2-5; D may be TRBD2 (6 bases). Trimming cost V 4 bases and J 5 bases, with 20 bases left between them. The CDR3 length is 16 residues. Germline V CDR1 and CDR2: MDHEN, SYDVKM. For the CDR3, the DNA is TGTGCCAGCAGTTCCCCGGCGGGGCCAGGGAAGGAGACCCAGTACTTC. Protein: CASSSPAGPGKETQYF.

The chain combines TRBV18 with TRBJ2-1; TRBD1 matches at 8 bases. V lost 5 bases and J lost 2; bases outside the gene matches: 11. Germline V gene sequence: CDR1 KGHSH, CDR2 LQKENI. CDR3 length equals 17 residues. The CDR3 nucleotides read TGTGCCAGCTCAGCCAACCCGGGACAGGTGACCTACAATGAGCAGTTCTTC. Translated: CASSANPGQVTYNEQFF.

The V and J genes are TRBV7-3 and TRBJ2-1; 8 bases fit TRBD2. Germline trimming cut 2 bases from V and 2 bases from J; bases unmatched to any gene: 5. This CDR3 has 16 residues. CDR1 and CDR2 (germline): SGHTA, FQGTGA. The CDR3 spells CASSLSSGPAYNEQFF. The CDR3 DNA is TGTGCCAGCAGCTTATCTAGCGGGCCCGCCTACAATGAGCAGTTCTTC. The full variable domain, its missing parts supplied by reference TRBV7-3 and TRBJ2-1, is GAGVSQTPSNKVTEKGKYVELRCDPISGHTALYWYRQSLGQGPEFLIYFQGTGAADDSGLPNDRFFAVRPEGSVSTLKIQRTERGDSAVYLCASSLSSGPAYNEQFFGPGTRLTVL.

This rearrangement joins TRBV15 to TRBJ2-1, with TRBD2 identical over 14 bases. Germline CDR1 is LNHNV and CDR2 is YYDKDF (reference sequence). Germline trimming cut 0 bases from V and 8 bases from J; bases unmatched to any gene: 6. CDR3 length: 17 amino acids. As DNA, the CDR3 is TGTGCCACCAGCAGAGAGGGGGTGGGACTAGCGGGAGATGAGCAGTTCTTC. Amino acids: CATSREGVGLAGDEQFF.

The table lists this clone with a count of one. The chain has TRBV2 and TRBJ2-1; weak D call: TRBD1 (5 bases). CDR3 length equals 14 residues. Germline V lookup: CDR1 SNHLY, CDR2 FYNNEI. Trimming took 6 bases from V and 8 from J, leaving 17 bases between them. The CDR3 reads CASRGLGVGDEQFF. In nucleotides, the CDR3 is TGTGCCAGCAGAGGGCTAGGGGTAGGGGATGAGCAGTTCTTC.

A word on this clone: The junction departs from germline at one end; a sequencing error may be responsible. The V and J genes are TRBV5-1 and TRBJ2-7, with TRBD1 matching 9 bases. Germline CDR1 and CDR2: SGHRS and YFSETQ. The CDR3 extends over 14 amino acids. The CDR3 DNA reads TGTGCCAGCAGCTTTGGGACAGGGATCTACGAGCAGTACTTC. Amino acids: CASSFGTGIYEQYF.

This chain links TRBV6-1 with TRBJ2-7, with D unresolved. The V end was cut by 4 bases, the J end by 5 bases, with 9 bases between. The CDR3 spans 12 residues. Germline CDR1 is MNHNS and CDR2 is SASEGT. The CDR3 region is CASSGPPDEQYF. In DNA form, the CDR3 reads TGTGCCAGCAGTGGACCTCCCGACGAGCAGTACTTC.

V and J are TRBV5-6 and TRBJ1-1, with 9 positions matching TRBD1. With 5 bases clipped from V and 11 bases from J, the junction kept 10 bases outside the gene matches. The CDR3 runs to 13 residues. Germline V gene data show CDR1 as SGHDT and CDR2 as YYEEEE. CDR3 in amino acids: CASRIGTGRRAFF. The CDR3 DNA sequence: TGTGCCAGCAGGATTGGGACAGGGAGACGGGCTTTCTTT.

The V gene is TRBV11-1, the J gene TRBJ1-1, with 8 bases lining up with TRBD1. J was trimmed by 7 bases and V by 2 bases; bases with no gene match: 12. Germline V gene sequence: CDR1 SGHAT, CDR2 FQDESV (reference sequence). This CDR3 has 16 residues. The CDR3 nucleotides are TGTGCCAGCAGCTTAACCGGAGGGGCAGGGGGCATTGAAGCTTTCTTT. Translated, it gives CASSLTGGAGGIEAFF.

Turning to this clone: Compared with germline, one end of the junction differs, possibly owing to a read error. The J gene is TRBJ2-7, the V gene TRBV7-9, with 8 bases identical to TRBD2. CDR3 size: 14 residues. Germline V gene sequence: CDR1 SEHNR, CDR2 FQNEAQ (reference sequence). This CDR3 is CASSLAGTIYEQYF. The CDR3 region has the DNA TGTGCCAGCAGCCTAGCGGGTACAATCTACGAGCAGTACTTC.

This chain uses TRBV6-5 with TRBJ1-1; the D gene is possibly TRBD1 (5 bases). The CDR3 is made up of 14 amino acids. The V gene lost 2 bases and the J gene lost 6 bases, with 13 bases spanning the gap. The V gene's germline CDR1 is MNHEY and CDR2 SVGAGI. The CDR3 loop is CASSYGGVGSEAFF. The DNA for the CDR3 is TGTGCCAGCAGTTACGGAGGGGTGGGGTCTGAAGCTTTCTTT.

V usage is TRBV29-1 and J usage is TRBJ2-1, with D perhaps TRBD1 or TRBD2 (5 bases each). V dropped 8 bases and J dropped 8 bases, with 25 bases sitting between them. Per the germline V gene, CDR1 is SQVTM and CDR2 is ANQGSEA. The CDR3 covers 15 residues. The CDR3 loop is CSSENPRGPGDEQFF. The CDR3 DNA reads TGCAGCTCAGAAAACCCCCGGGGCCCCGGGGATGAGCAGTTCTTC.

The V gene is TRBV7-6, the J gene TRBJ2-1; 7 nucleotides agree with TRBD2. After removal of 6 bases from V and 7 bases from J, the junction contained 0 bases not matched to a gene. From germline, CDR1 is SGHVS and CDR2 FNYEAQ. The CDR3 is made up of 11 amino acids. CDR3 sequence: CASRGGNEQFF. DNA of the CDR3: TGTGCCAGCAGGGGGGGGAATGAGCAGTTCTTC.

The chain uses TRBV30 and TRBJ1-5; D is unresolved. CDR1 is GTSNPN and CDR2 is SVGIG in the germline V gene (reference sequence). The CDR3 length is 13 residues. V dropped 2 bases and J dropped 1 base, with 6 bases sitting between them. DNA for the CDR3: TGTGCCTGGAGTCCGGACAGCAATCAGCCCCAGCATTTT. Its protein product is CAWSPDSNQPQHF.

The genes are TRBV6-6 and TRBJ2-7; TRBD2 aligns across 7 bases. CDR1 MNHNY and CDR2 SVGAGI come from the germline V gene (reference sequence). The ends lost 2 bases at V and 1 base at J; junction bases unmatched: 2. The CDR3 has 14 residues. The CDR3 spells CASSYLAASYEQYF. CDR3 DNA sequence: TGTGCCAGCAGTTACCTAGCGGCTTCCTACGAGCAGTACTTC.